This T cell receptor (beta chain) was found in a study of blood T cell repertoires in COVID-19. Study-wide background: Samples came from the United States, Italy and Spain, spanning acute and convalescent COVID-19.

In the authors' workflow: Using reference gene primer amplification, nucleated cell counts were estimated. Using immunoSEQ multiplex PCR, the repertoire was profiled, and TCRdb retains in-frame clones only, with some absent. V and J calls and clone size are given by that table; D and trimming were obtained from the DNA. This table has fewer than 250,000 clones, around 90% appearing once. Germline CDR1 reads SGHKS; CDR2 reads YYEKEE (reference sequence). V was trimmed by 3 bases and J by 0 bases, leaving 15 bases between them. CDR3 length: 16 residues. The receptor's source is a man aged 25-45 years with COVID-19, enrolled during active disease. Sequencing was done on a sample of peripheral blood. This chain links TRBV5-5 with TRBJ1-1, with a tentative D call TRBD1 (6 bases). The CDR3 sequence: CASSYQTTGMNTEAFF. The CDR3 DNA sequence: TGTGCCAGCAGCTACCAGACAACAGGGATGAACACTGAAGCTTTCTTT.